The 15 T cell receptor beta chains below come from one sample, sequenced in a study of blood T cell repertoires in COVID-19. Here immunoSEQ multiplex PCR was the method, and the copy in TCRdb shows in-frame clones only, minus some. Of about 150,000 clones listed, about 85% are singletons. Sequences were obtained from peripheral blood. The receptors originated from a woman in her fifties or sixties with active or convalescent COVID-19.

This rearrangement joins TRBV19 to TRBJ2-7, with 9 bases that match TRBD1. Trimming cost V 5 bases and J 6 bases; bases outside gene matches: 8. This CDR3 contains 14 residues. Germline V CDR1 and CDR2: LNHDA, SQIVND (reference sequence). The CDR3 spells CASSPVTGGGEQYF. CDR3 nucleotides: TGTGCCAGTAGTCCCGTGACAGGGGGGGGCGAGCAGTACTTC. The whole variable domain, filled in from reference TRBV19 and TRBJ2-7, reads DGGITQSPKYLFRKEGQNVTLSCEQNLNHDAMYWYRQDPGQGLRLIYYSQIVNDFQKGDIAEGYSVSREKKESFPLTVTSAQKNPTAFYLCASSPVTGGGEQYFGPGTRLTVT.

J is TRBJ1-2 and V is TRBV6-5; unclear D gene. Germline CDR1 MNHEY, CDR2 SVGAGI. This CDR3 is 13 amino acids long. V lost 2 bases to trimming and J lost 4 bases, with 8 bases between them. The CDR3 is CASSYIRSYGYTF. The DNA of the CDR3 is TGTGCCAGCAGTTACATTCGGAGCTATGGCTACACCTTC.

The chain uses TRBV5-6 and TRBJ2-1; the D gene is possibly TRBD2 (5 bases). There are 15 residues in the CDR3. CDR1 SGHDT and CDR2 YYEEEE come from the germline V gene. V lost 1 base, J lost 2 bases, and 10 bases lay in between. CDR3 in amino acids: CASSLFLATYNEQFF. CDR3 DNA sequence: TGTGCCAGCAGCTTGTTCCTAGCAACCTACAATGAGCAGTTCTTC.

In DNA form, the CDR3 reads TGTGCCAGCAGCTCGTCGACTGGGAGTGTTGGCTACACCTTC. Encoded protein: CASSSSTGSVGYTF. The J gene is TRBJ1-2, the V gene TRBV7-9; D uncertain. Trimming pared 4 bases from V and 7 bases from J, leaving 16 bases between. The CDR3 has 14 residues. Germline loops: CDR1 SEHNR, CDR2 FQNEAQ (reference sequence).

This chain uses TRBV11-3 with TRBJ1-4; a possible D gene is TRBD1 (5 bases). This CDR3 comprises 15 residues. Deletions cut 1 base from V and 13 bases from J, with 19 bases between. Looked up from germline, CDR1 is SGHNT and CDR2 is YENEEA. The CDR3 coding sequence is TGTGCCAGCAGCTTAGTAGGGGACTTAACTTGGGCACTGTTTTTT. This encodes CASSLVGDLTWALFF.

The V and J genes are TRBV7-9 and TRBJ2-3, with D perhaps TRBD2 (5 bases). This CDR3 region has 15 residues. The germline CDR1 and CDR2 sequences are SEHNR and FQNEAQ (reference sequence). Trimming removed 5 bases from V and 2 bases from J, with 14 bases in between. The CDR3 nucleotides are TGTGCCAGCAGCCCCCCCGAGGGAGACACAGATACGCAGTATTTT. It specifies CASSPPEGDTDTQYF.

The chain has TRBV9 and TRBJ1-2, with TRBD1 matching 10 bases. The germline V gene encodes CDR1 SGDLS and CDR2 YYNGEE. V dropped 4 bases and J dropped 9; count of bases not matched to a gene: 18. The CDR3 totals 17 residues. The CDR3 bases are TGTGCCAGCAGCCCTGCGGGGACAGGGGTCTTCTGGGGAAGCTACACCTTC. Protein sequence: CASSPAGTGVFWGSYTF.

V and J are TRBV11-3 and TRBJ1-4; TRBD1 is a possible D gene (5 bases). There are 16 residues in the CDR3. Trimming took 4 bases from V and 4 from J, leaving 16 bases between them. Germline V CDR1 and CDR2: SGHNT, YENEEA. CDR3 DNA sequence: TGTGCCAGCAGCTCCCCGGCGGGGGGGGTTAATGAAAAACTGTTTTTT. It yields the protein CASSSPAGGVNEKLFF.

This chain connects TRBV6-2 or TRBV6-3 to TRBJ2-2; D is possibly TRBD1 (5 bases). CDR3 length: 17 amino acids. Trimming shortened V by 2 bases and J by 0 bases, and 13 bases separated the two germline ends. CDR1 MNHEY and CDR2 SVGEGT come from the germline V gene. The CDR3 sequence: CASSYEFSGSNTGELFF. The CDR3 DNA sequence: TGTGCCAGCAGTTACGAGTTTTCAGGGTCGAACACCGGGGAGCTGTTTTTT.

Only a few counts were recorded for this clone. The CDR3 reads CASSQGRGVAGEVVIDTQYF. Written as DNA, the CDR3 is TGTGCCAGCAGCCAAGGGCGTGGAGTAGCGGGGGAAGTTGTTATAGATACGCAGTATTTT. The rearrangement links TRBV14 to TRBJ2-3; TRBD2 matches 9 bases. With V trimmed by 1 base and J by 5 bases, 19 bases remained unmatched. The CDR3 spans 20 residues. Per the germline V gene, CDR1 is SGHDN and CDR2 is FVKESK.

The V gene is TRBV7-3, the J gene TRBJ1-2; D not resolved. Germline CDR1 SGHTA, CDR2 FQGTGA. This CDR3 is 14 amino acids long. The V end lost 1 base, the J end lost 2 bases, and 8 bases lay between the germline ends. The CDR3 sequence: CASSLNAENYGYTF. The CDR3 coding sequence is TGTGCCAGCAGCTTAAACGCGGAAAACTATGGCTACACCTTC. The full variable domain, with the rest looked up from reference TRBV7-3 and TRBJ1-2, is GAGVSQTPSNKVTEKGKYVELRCDPISGHTALYWYRQSLGQGPEFLIYFQGTGAADDSGLPNDRFFAVRPEGSVSTLKIQRTERGDSAVYLCASSLNAENYGYTFGSGTRLTVV.

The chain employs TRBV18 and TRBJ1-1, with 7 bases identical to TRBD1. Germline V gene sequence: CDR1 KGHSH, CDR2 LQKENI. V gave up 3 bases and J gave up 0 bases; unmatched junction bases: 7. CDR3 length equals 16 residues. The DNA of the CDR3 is TGTGCCAGCTCACCGCGGGACAGACTCTTGAACACTGAAGCTTTCTTT. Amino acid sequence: CASSPRDRLLNTEAFF.

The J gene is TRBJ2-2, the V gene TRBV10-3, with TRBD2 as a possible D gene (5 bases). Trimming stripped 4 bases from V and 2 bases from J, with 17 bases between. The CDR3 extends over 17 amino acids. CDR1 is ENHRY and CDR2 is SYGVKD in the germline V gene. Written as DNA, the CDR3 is TGTGCCATCAGTGGGATCCCGGAACTAGGTAACACCGGGGAGCTGTTTTTT. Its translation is CAISGIPELGNTGELFF.

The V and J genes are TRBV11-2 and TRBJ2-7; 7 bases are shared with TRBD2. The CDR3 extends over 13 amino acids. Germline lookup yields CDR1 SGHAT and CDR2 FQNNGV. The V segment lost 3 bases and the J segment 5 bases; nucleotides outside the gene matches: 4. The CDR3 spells CASSFGRGDEQYF. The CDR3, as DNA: TGTGCCAGCAGCTTCGGTCGGGGGGACGAGCAGTACTTC.

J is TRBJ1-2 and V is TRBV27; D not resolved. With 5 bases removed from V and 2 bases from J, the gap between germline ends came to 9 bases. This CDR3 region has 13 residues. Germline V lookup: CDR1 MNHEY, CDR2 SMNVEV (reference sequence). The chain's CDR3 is CASSVTPNYGYTF. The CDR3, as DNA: TGTGCCAGCAGTGTAACACCAAACTATGGCTACACCTTC.